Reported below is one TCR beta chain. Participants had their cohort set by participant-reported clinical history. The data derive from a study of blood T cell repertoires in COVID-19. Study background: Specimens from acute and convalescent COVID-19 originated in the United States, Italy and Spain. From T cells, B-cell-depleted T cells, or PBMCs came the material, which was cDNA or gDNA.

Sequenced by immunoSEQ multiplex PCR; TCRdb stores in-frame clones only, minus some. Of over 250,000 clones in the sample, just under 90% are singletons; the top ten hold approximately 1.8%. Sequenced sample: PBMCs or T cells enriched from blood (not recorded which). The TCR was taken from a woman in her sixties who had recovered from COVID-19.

The CDR3 region has the DNA TGTGCCAGCAGCGAAGGACAGGCTCCTAATGAAAAACTGTTTTTT. Residues: CASSEGQAPNEKLFF. The chain links TRBV7-9 to TRBJ1-4; 7 nucleotides line up with TRBD1. The CDR3 runs to 15 residues. CDR1 and CDR2 (germline): SEHNR, FQNEAQ (reference sequence). After removal of 5 bases from V and 3 bases from J, the junction contained 6 bases not matched to a gene.